Listed below are T cell receptor beta chains from one sample, sequenced in a study of beta chain features in type 1 diabetes. Using immunoSEQ multiplex PCR, the repertoire was profiled, and TCRdb retains in-frame clones only, with some absent. The table records a few hundred thousand clones, 14% of them present only once. The specimen sequenced was central memory CD4+ T cells from blood. The receptor set was obtained from a man under 40 in good health. The CDR3 runs from the conserved cysteine through the conserved F or W. A D gene is named only where the DNA matches it firmly. Some rows mark clone size as missing; the rest say once, few, many or name a class of expanded clone.

.	10	TRBV6-6	.	TRBJ2-3	TGTGCCAGCGCGGCCTCTACGCAGTATTTT	CASAASTQYF
.	16	TRBV18	.	TRBJ2-5	TGTGCCAGCTCCCCACGCACAAACTCGGTCCAAGAGACCCAGTACTTC	CASSPRTNSVQETQYF
TRBD1	14	TRBV11-2	.	TRBJ2-3	TGTGCCAGCAGCCGGACAGGGGTCACAGATACGCAGTATTTT	CASSRTGVTDTQYF
.	15	TRBV7-9	.	TRBJ1-5	TGTGCCAGCAGCAAAGAGGCAGGGTTCAATCAGCCCCAGCATTTT	CASSKEAGFNQPQHF
.	15	TRBV5-1	.	TRBJ1-2	TGCGCCAGCAGCTTGGTTCCGAGGACCAACTATGGCTACACCTTC	CASSLVPRTNYGYTF
.	16	TRBV11-2	few	TRBJ1-2	TGTGCCAGCAGCCCCCTGGGTGGGAGGTCGGGGTATGGCTACACCTTC	CASSPLGGRSGYGYTF
.	10	TRBV7-2	.	TRBJ2-5	TGTGCCAGCAGCCAAGAGACCCAGTACTTC	CASSQETQYF
TRBD2	14	TRBV5-4	few	TRBJ2-1	TGTGCCAGCAGCTCTAGCGGGAGACTGGATGAGCAGTTCTTC	CASSSSGRLDEQFF
.	15	TRBV29-1	few	TRBJ1-4	TGCAGCGTTGAAGATAGCACGGCTCGTACCGGAAAACTGTTTTTT	CSVEDSTARTGKLFF
TRBD1	16	TRBV6-1	.	TRBJ1-5	TGTGCCAGCAGTGATTCTGGCAGGGGGAGCAATCAGCCCCAGCATTTT	CASSDSGRGSNQPQHF
TRBD1	13	TRBV6-5	.	TRBJ1-2	TGTGCCAGCAGCCTCGACAGGGTAAAGGGCTACACCTTC	CASSLDRVKGYTF
.	19	TRBV4-3	few	TRBJ1-6	TGCGCCAGCAGCCAAGAGTGGGCGGGTTCAAGCACCTATAATTCACCCCTCCACTTT	CASSQEWAGSSTYNSPLHF
TRBD2	14	TRBV15	many	TRBJ2-7	TGTGCCACCAGCACCCGGACTAGCGGTGACGAGCAGTACTTC	CATSTRTSGDEQYF
.	13	TRBV7-2	.	TRBJ2-5	TGTGCCAGCAGCTCACCCTCGGGGGAGACCCAGTACTTC	CASSSPSGETQYF
.	12	TRBV6-1	.	TRBJ2-4	TGTGCCAGCTCGTACCGGGGGAACATTCAGTACTTC	CASSYRGNIQYF
TRBD1	14	TRBV6-5	.	TRBJ2-7	TGTGCCAGCAGGCCCGGGACAGGGCCCCACGAGCAGTACTTC	CASRPGTGPHEQYF
.	10	TRBV29-1	.	TRBJ1-1	TGCAGCGTTGAAAACACTGAAGCTTTCTTT	CSVENTEAFF
.	13	TRBV7-3	.	TRBJ1-2	TGTGCCAGCAGCTTCTCGGGAAAGGATGGCTACACCTTC	CASSFSGKDGYTF
.	15	TRBV9	few	TRBJ2-3	TGTGCCAGCAGCGTAGGCGGAGTAAGCACAGATACGCAGTATTTT	CASSVGGVSTDTQYF
.	14	TRBV19	few	TRBJ1-1	TGTGCCACTTTTGAGGGAACAGGGAACACTGAAGCTTTCTTT	CATFEGTGNTEAFF
TRBD2	14	TRBV11-2	few	TRBJ2-1	TGTGCCAGCAGCACAGGACTAGCGGATGCTATGGAGTTCTTC	CASSTGLADAMEFF
.	14	TRBV19	few	TRBJ2-2	TGTGCCAGTAGTATTAGGGGGACTACCGGGGAGCTGTTTTTT	CASSIRGTTGELFF
.	17	TRBV15	few	TRBJ2-7	TGTGCCACCAGCAGCCCCCCCTGGCGGGGTGCGACCTACGAGCAGTACTTC	CATSSPPWRGATYEQYF
.	11	TRBV20-1	few	TRBJ1-1	TGCAGGGCGACCGATGGCACTGAAGCTTTCTTT	CRATDGTEAFF
.	15	TRBV7-9	few	TRBJ1-6	TGTGCCAGCAGCAAGCAAGGCAGATCGAAATCACCCCTCCACTTT	CASSKQGRSKSPLHF
.	16	TRBV7-2	.	TRBJ2-6	TGTGCCAGCAGCCAGGTCGGCGTGTTTGGGGCCAACGTCCTGACTTTC	CASSQVGVFGANVLTF
TRBD1	15	TRBV5-4	.	TRBJ2-1	TGTGCCAGCAGCACCACGACAGGGGCATACAATGAGCAGTTCTTC	CASSTTTGAYNEQFF
TRBD2	15	TRBV7-9	few	TRBJ2-3	TGTGCCAGCAGGATATACGGGGGGATCACAGATACGCAGTATTTT	CASRIYGGITDTQYF
TRBD2	15	TRBV5-6	.	TRBJ2-4	TGTGCCAGCAGCCCCGGGGGGGCTGCCAAAAACATTCAGTACTTC	CASSPGGAAKNIQYF
TRBD2	17	TRBV25-1	.	TRBJ2-3	TGTGCCAGCAGCGATCCCCTGCGGGGGGATAGCACAGATACGCAGTATTTT	CASSDPLRGDSTDTQYF
TRBD2	13	TRBV4-1	many	TRBJ2-4	TGCGCCAGCAGCCCCGGGGGGGAAAACATTCAGTACTTC	CASSPGGENIQYF
.	16	TRBV7-3	.	TRBJ2-2	TGTGCCAGCAGCCCTCCGGAGTCCGATAACACCGGGGAGCTGTTTTTT	CASSPPESDNTGELFF
TRBD2	15	TRBV5-1	few	TRBJ2-1	TGCGCCAGCAGCTCGGGGACTAGCGGCTACAATGAGCAGTTCTTC	CASSSGTSGYNEQFF
.	11	TRBV2	few	TRBJ2-3	TGTGCCAGCAGCATCACAGATACGCAGTATTTT	CASSITDTQYF
.	15	TRBV5-1	.	TRBJ1-1	TGCGCCAGCAGCTTAAGGACAGATTTCAACACTGAAGCTTTCTTT	CASSLRTDFNTEAFF
.	16	TRBV11-2	.	TRBJ2-3	TGTGCCAGCAGGCTAAAACGGGCCGGTAGCACAGATACGCAGTATTTT	CASRLKRAGSTDTQYF
.	13	TRBV6-1	few	TRBJ1-6	TGTGCCAGCAGTGAAGGGAGGGATTCACCCCTCCACTTT	CASSEGRDSPLHF
.	17	TRBV7-2	.	TRBJ1-5	TGTGCCAGCAGCTTAGGGGGAGGGGTTGGGGCTTTGCAGCCCCAGCATTTT	CASSLGGGVGALQPQHF
.	13	TRBV7-2	few	TRBJ2-5	TGTGCCAGCAGCTTAGTTGGCGGAGAGACCCAGTACTTC	CASSLVGGETQYF
.	17	TRBV7-9	few	TRBJ1-3	TGTGCCAGCGGGGCGGAGCCCTTGAATTGGTCTGGAAACACCATATATTTT	CASGAEPLNWSGNTIYF
.	14	TRBV7-9	few	TRBJ2-3	TGTGCCAGCAGCTTAGTAGGGGACGGGGGTACGCAGTATTTT	CASSLVGDGGTQYF
TRBD1	20	TRBV4-3	.	TRBJ2-1	TGCGCCAGCAGCCAAGGGGTTGGGCAGGGGGCTCTTAGTTCGACTGGGACGCAGTTCTTC	CASSQGVGQGALSSTGTQFF
TRBD1	14	TRBV5-1	.	TRBJ1-1	TGCGCCAGCAGCTTCACTAACCAGGGGGTTGAAGCTTTCTTT	CASSFTNQGVEAFF
.	14	TRBV7-9	.	TRBJ2-3	TGTGCCAGCGGTGACCTCTTGGGGAGCTATACGCAGTATTTT	CASGDLLGSYTQYF
.	11	TRBV7-9	few	TRBJ2-5	TGTGCCAGCAGCAACCAAGAGACCCAGTACTTC	CASSNQETQYF
.	16	TRBV11-2	few	TRBJ1-5	TGTGCCAGCAGCTTAGGGGGCCCGGGTTCGAATCAGCCCCAGCATTTT	CASSLGGPGSNQPQHF
TRBD2	15	TRBV18	few	TRBJ2-1	TGTGCCAGCTCACCGGGACTAGCGGGAGCCGTGGAGCAGTTCTTC	CASSPGLAGAVEQFF
TRBD2	16	TRBV4-1	few	TRBJ2-1	TGCGCCAGCAGCCCTTTGTCCAGCGGGAGGGCCGGTGAGCAGTTCTTC	CASSPLSSGRAGEQFF
.	14	TRBV25-1	.	TRBJ2-5	TGTGCCAGCAGTGAATGGGGTATCCAAGAGACCCAGTACTTC	CASSEWGIQETQYF
.	11	TRBV18	.	TRBJ2-3	TGTGCCAGCTCACCGAAAGATACGCAGTATTTT	CASSPKDTQYF
.	19	TRBV14	.	TRBJ2-3	TGTGCCAGCAGCCAAGAGACTGAGGGCCAGTGGGAGAGCACAGATACGCAGTATTTT	CASSQETEGQWESTDTQYF
.	15	TRBV7-9	.	TRBJ1-1	TGTGCCAGCAGCTTAGAAGGGACGGTGAACACTGAAGCTTTCTTT	CASSLEGTVNTEAFF
TRBD2	16	TRBV7-7	.	TRBJ2-2	TGTGCTAGCAGCTTAGTGCCTGGACTAGCGGCCGGGGAGCTGTTTTTT	CASSLVPGLAAGELFF
.	14	TRBV5-1	.	TRBJ2-2	TGCGCCAGCAGCTTGGGAGCTGTCACCGGGGAGCTGTTTTTT	CASSLGAVTGELFF
.	12	TRBV7-2	.	TRBJ2-3	TGTGCCAGCAGCTCCTCGCGCGATACGCAGTATTTT	CASSSSRDTQYF
TRBD2	16	TRBV5-1	few	TRBJ2-1	TGCGCCAGCAGCTTTAACGGGGCGGGAGGGCGGAATGAGCAGTTCTTC	CASSFNGAGGRNEQFF
TRBD1	13	TRBV27	.	TRBJ2-5	TGTGCCAGCACACAGGGGGTGGGGGAGACCCAGTACTTC	CASTQGVGETQYF
TRBD2	18	TRBV5-4	few	TRBJ2-3	TGTGCCAGCAGCCCGATGTTGGGAGGACTAGCGGGAGTCGATACGCAGTATTTT	CASSPMLGGLAGVDTQYF
.	13	TRBV7-9	few	TRBJ1-4	TGTGCCAGCAGCTTAGTGGGATCTGAAAAACTGTTTTTT	CASSLVGSEKLFF
.	16	TRBV11-3	few	TRBJ2-1	TGTGCCAGCAGCCTCGATCCCGTGGGGGGCCACAATGAGCAGTTCTTC	CASSLDPVGGHNEQFF